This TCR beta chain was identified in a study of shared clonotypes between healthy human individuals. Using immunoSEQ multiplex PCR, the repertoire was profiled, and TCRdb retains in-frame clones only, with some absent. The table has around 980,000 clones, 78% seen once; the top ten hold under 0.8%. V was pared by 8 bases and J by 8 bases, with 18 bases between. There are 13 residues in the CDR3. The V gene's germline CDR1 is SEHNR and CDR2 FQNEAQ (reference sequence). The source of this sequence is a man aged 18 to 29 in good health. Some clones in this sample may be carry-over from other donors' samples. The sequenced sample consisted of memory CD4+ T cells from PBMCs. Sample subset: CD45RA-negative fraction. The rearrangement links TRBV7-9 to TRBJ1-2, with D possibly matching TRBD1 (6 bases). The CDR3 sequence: CASGSRDTGGYTF. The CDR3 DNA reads TGTGCCAGCGGATCCCGGGACACGGGAGGCTACACCTTC.